A selection of T cell receptor beta chains follows, all from one sample in a study of beta chain features in type 1 diabetes. Generated by immunoSEQ multiplex PCR, the TCRdb table keeps only in-frame clones and is missing some. The sample holds about 150,000 clones; about 10% are singletons and the top ten take less than 1.5%. Sequences were obtained from naive CD4+ T cells from blood. Every receptor here comes from a man aged 18 to 30 in good health. The CDR3 runs from the conserved cysteine through the conserved F or W.

j_gene: TRBJ2-1
v_gene: TRBV30
CDR3aa: CASNPLPGNNEQFF

j_gene: TRBJ1-5
v_gene: TRBV28
CDR3aa: CASRLQGYQPQHF

j_gene: TRBJ1-4
v_gene: TRBV7-9
CDR3aa: CASSQGDRINEKLFF

j_gene: TRBJ2-2
v_gene: TRBV11-2
CDR3aa: CASSATRSTGELFF

j_gene: TRBJ2-2
v_gene: TRBV30
CDR3aa: CAWSLSWRPGGGELFF

j_gene: TRBJ1-4
v_gene: TRBV5-4
CDR3aa: CASSASGTGNEKLFF

j_gene: TRBJ1-1
v_gene: TRBV7-2
CDR3aa: CASSLTGMNTEAFF

j_gene: TRBJ1-6
v_gene: TRBV2
CDR3aa: CASSTDGVGSPLHF

j_gene: TRBJ1-2
v_gene: TRBV19
CDR3aa: CASTVTGQGAYGYGYTF

j_gene: TRBJ1-5
v_gene: TRBV5-4
CDR3aa: CASSLEGSGEPQHF

j_gene: TRBJ2-7
v_gene: TRBV29-1
CDR3aa: CSDQFGTGPSYEQYF

j_gene: TRBJ2-2
v_gene: TRBV18
CDR3aa: CASSPWVSRTGNTGELFF

j_gene: TRBJ1-5
v_gene: TRBV18
CDR3aa: CASSQMDSSGQPQHF

j_gene: TRBJ1-1
v_gene: TRBV5-1
CDR3aa: CASSLSLGQGATEAFF

j_gene: TRBJ1-1
v_gene: TRBV10-3
CDR3aa: CAIRTASTPLNTEAFF

j_gene: TRBJ1-2
v_gene: TRBV25-1
CDR3aa: CASERTGEYGYTF

j_gene: TRBJ2-7
v_gene: TRBV4-3
CDR3aa: CASSQTSGQGANEQYF

j_gene: TRBJ1-4
v_gene: TRBV6-5
CDR3aa: CATQGDPREKLFF

j_gene: TRBJ2-7
v_gene: TRBV6-5
CDR3aa: CASSPTPPGAHEQYF

j_gene: TRBJ2-5
v_gene: TRBV7-2
CDR3aa: CASSLDMRGAQETQYF

j_gene: TRBJ2-7
v_gene: TRBV2
CDR3aa: CASRGTGILEQYF

j_gene: TRBJ2-7
v_gene: TRBV6-1
CDR3aa: CASRRDNLSSYEQYF

j_gene: TRBJ2-5
v_gene: TRBV11-2
CDR3aa: CASSLGLAGRETQYF

j_gene: TRBJ2-7
v_gene: TRBV6-5
CDR3aa: CASSYSSSGSYEQYF

j_gene: TRBJ2-2
v_gene: TRBV28
CDR3aa: CASSLGLAGGNTGELFF

j_gene: TRBJ2-5
v_gene: TRBV2
CDR3aa: CASSETRDRGRETQYF

j_gene: TRBJ2-7
v_gene: TRBV27
CDR3aa: CASSPYPATGFRYEQYF

j_gene: TRBJ1-2
v_gene: TRBV2
CDR3aa: CASRYRTGDEGYTF

j_gene: TRBJ2-7
v_gene: TRBV5-1
CDR3aa: CASSAGPVPNYEQYF

j_gene: TRBJ1-1
v_gene: TRBV2
CDR3aa: CATGTDQNTEAFF

j_gene: TRBJ1-2
v_gene: TRBV2
CDR3aa: CASSALAGGVNGYTF

j_gene: TRBJ2-1
v_gene: TRBV4-3
CDR3aa: CASGGQGGNEQFF